The rows below give T cell receptor beta chains drawn from one sample of a study of T cell responses to AZD1222 COVID-19 vaccine. Only in-frame clones appear in the TCRdb table, and some are missing; sequencing was by immunoSEQ multiplex PCR. This table holds roughly 80,000 clones, roughly nine tenths found once. The sequencing here drew on peripheral blood, taken on day 0 of AZD1222 vaccination. The source is an adult in good health. Both conserved end residues are part of each CDR3. The order of the fields is V gene, CDR3 protein.

V: TRBV23-1
CDR3: CASSQSDRELMHNEQFF

V: TRBV30
CDR3: CAWTYNAGLANTDTQYF

V: TRBV7-9
CDR3: CASSLDREGINEKLFF

V: TRBV5-1
CDR3: CASRKVDTQYF

V: TRBV12-3/TRBV12-4
CDR3: CASSPLPDEQYF

V: TRBV19
CDR3: CASSIALPGPFTNEKLFF

V: TRBV7-8
CDR3: CASSPRTGGEYEQYF

V: TRBV7-6
CDR3: CASSLAAGAYTEAFF

V: TRBV27
CDR3: CASSRLVGTGRSYEQYF

V: TRBV6-2/TRBV6-3
CDR3: CASSLSTGELFF

V: TRBV7-3
CDR3: CASRRTSGSPEQFF

V: TRBV19
CDR3: CASFLPGGAVADTQYF

V: TRBV30
CDR3: CAWSDTNQPQHF

V: TRBV9
CDR3: CASSVGASGNSPLHF

V: TRBV5-1
CDR3: CASSLETGRYTEAFF

V: TRBV5-6
CDR3: CASSFWSQAEAFF

V: TRBV11-2
CDR3: CASSLDQGQPQHF

V: TRBV6-2/TRBV6-3
CDR3: CASSYLREPLHF

V: TRBV2
CDR3: CASSDNNYNEQFF

V: TRBV7-7
CDR3: CASSLESNTGELFF

V: TRBV7-3
CDR3: CASSPDRGLGYTF

V: TRBV12-3/TRBV12-4
CDR3: CASSFGTEGEQYF

V: TRBV18
CDR3: CASFMGAVSGNTIYF

V: TRBV11-3
CDR3: CASSLRSSPLHF

V: TRBV7-2
CDR3: CASSFQSWGNTEAFF

V: TRBV6-2/TRBV6-3
CDR3: CASSGTGAQPQHF

V: TRBV5-1
CDR3: CASSLAVGQGSQTNEKLFF

V: TRBV18
CDR3: CASSSDRINEKLFF

V: TRBV3-1/TRBV3-2
CDR3: CASSRARGGSGNEQFF

V: TRBV7-9
CDR3: CASSRGATEAFF

V: TRBV5-1
CDR3: CASSLWDRDPYEQYF

V: TRBV27
CDR3: CASSRDRTSTDTQYF

V: TRBV5-1
CDR3: CASSFRTGTVNYGYTF

V: TRBV6-4
CDR3: CASIRGYSNQPQHF

V: TRBV24-1
CDR3: CATSDSPTGGYGYTF

V: TRBV5-6
CDR3: CASSLWGDGYTF

V: TRBV25-1
CDR3: CASSEPSSGGPRNTEAFF

V: TRBV24-1
CDR3: CATTPRGGTDTQYF

V: TRBV25-1
CDR3: CASRGYGYTF

V: TRBV18
CDR3: CASSPRDTEAFF

V: TRBV9
CDR3: CASSVEDGLSGNTIYF

V: TRBV20-1
CDR3: CSASGRDNSPLHF

V: TRBV20-1
CDR3: CSARVNTEAFF

V: TRBV3-1/TRBV3-2
CDR3: CASSPGGTWNTGELFF

V: TRBV14
CDR3: CASSAQGARQYF

V: TRBV7-9
CDR3: CASSSNRFGTDTQYF

V: TRBV6-5
CDR3: CASSFQQGNNYGYTF

V: TRBV28
CDR3: CASPPRTGEFIYEQYF

V: TRBV2
CDR3: CASVPLQGAQDTEAFF

V: TRBV7-9
CDR3: CASGEMNTEAFF